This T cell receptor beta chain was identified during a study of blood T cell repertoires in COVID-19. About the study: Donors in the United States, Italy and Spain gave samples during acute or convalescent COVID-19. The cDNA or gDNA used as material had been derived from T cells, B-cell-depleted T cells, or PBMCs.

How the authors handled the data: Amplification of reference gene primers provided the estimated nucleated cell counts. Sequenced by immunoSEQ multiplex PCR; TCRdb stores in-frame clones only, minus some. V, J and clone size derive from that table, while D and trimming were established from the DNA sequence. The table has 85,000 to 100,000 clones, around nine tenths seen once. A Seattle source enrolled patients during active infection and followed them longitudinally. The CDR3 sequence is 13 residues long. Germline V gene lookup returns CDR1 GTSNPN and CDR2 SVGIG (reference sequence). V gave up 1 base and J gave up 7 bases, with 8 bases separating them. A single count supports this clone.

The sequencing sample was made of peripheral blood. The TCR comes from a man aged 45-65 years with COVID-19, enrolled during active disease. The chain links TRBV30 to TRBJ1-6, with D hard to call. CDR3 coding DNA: TGTGCCTGGAGTGATGGGCCGAATTCACCCCTCCACTTT. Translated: CAWSDGPNSPLHF.